The next 29 T cell receptor beta chains were all read from a single sample in a study of T cells expressing NK-cell markers (dated by TCRdb to the early 2020s). The library was prepared using 5' RACE. These reads were obtained on an Illumina HiSeq 2000. The reads, reprocessed by TCRdb, yield one row per CDR3 protein sequence and no DNA. The sample's records list more than 90,000 distinct CDR3 sequences. The ten most abundant clones make up roughly 18% of the sample. The specimen was blood T cells: a sorted CD56 or NKG2C T cell subset, CD4+ or CD8+ T cells, or bulk PBMC T cells (not recorded which). The receptors here all came from a woman aged 18 to 75 in good health.

CDR3 protein: CASSLLGSGGNTIYF. J is TRBJ1-3 and V is TRBV12-3 or TRBV12-4. The CDR3 is 15 residues long.

The rearrangement uses TRBV10-3 and TRBJ1-1; TCRdb selects TRBD1, and the lack of DNA leaves this call unchecked. This CDR3 contains 15 residues. The V gene's germline CDR1 is ENHRY and CDR2 SYGVKD. The CDR3 sequence: CAISGKQGMNTEAFF.

The V and J genes are TRBV13 and TRBJ2-7; TCRdb selects TRBD1, and the lack of DNA leaves this call unchecked. The CDR3 runs to 15 residues. Germline V lookup: CDR1 PRHDT, CDR2 FYEKMQ (reference sequence). The CDR3: CASSNTGPGYYEQYF.

V gene TRBV9 combines with J gene TRBJ2-1; the D call from TCRdb, TRBD2, cannot be confirmed without DNA. Germline V gene lookup returns CDR1 SGDLS and CDR2 YYNGEE. The CDR3 extends over 17 amino acids. CDR3 protein: CASSPRLAGGSYNEQFF.

The chain combines TRBV7-9 with TRBJ1-2; TCRdb indicates TRBD1, and absent DNA this call remains unverified. Germline values: CDR1 SEHNR, CDR2 FQNEAQ (reference sequence). The CDR3 sequence is 12 residues long. CDR3 loop: CASSLGTGGYTF.

The chain uses TRBV4-3 and TRBJ2-1; TCRdb's assignment of TRBD1 cannot be checked, as there is no DNA. The V gene's germline CDR1 is LGHNA and CDR2 YSLEER. This CDR3 spans 14 amino acids. The CDR3 sequence is CASSPEGAGDEQFF.

The rearrangement uses TRBV19 and TRBJ2-3; checking the TCRdb D call of TRBD2 is not possible without DNA. This CDR3 is built from 15 residues. Germline V gives CDR1 LNHDA, CDR2 SQIVND (reference sequence). CDR3 region: CASSIGGRSPDTQYF.

This chain links TRBV7-2 with TRBJ2-3; TCRdb selects TRBD1, and the lack of DNA leaves this call unchecked. Germline V lookup: CDR1 SGHTA, CDR2 FQGNSA. This CDR3 is built from 22 residues. CDR3 residues: CASSFPPGTQVKGGIPTDTQYF.

J is TRBJ2-3 and V is TRBV6-1; TCRdb's assignment of TRBD1 cannot be checked, as there is no DNA. There are 14 residues in the CDR3. CDR1 and CDR2 (germline): MNHNS, SASEGT. This CDR3 reads CASSPTENTDTQYF.

The CDR3 protein is CASKTGPATGLEDTQYF. The chain couples TRBV4-1 to TRBJ2-3; TCRdb reports TRBD1, a call that lacks DNA to check it against. CDR1 is MGHRA and CDR2 is YSYEKL in the germline V gene. The CDR3 has 17 amino acids.

This chain connects TRBV12-3 or TRBV12-4 to TRBJ2-1. The CDR3 has 12 residues. The CDR3 here is CASSLAGNEQFF.

The J gene is TRBJ2-3, the V gene TRBV5-5. The CDR3 runs 12 residues. Germline lookup yields CDR1 SGHKS and CDR2 YYEKEE (reference sequence). Here the CDR3 reads CASSSPEYTQYF.

The V and J genes are TRBV5-6 and TRBJ2-1; TCRdb proposes TRBD2, but this gene call is untestable without DNA. Germline assignment: CDR1 SGHDT and CDR2 YYEEEE. This CDR3 has 15 residues. CDR3 sequence: CASSLGGLAGGPQFF. The full variable domain, completed using reference TRBV5-6 and TRBJ2-1, is DAGVTQSPTHLIKTRGQQVTLRCSPKSGHDTVSWYQQALGQGPQFIFQYYEEEERQRGNFPDRFSGHQFPNYSSELNVNALLLGDSALYLCASSLGGLAGGPQFFGPGTRLTVL.

The V and J genes are TRBV10-2 and TRBJ2-7; absent DNA, TCRdb's TRBD2 call cannot be checked. CDR1 is WSHSY and CDR2 is SAAADI in the germline V gene. This CDR3 is built from 13 residues. The CDR3 is CASSTSPAYEQYF.

CDR3 loop: CASSDRRNTEAFF. J is TRBJ1-1 and V is TRBV4-1. This CDR3 contains 13 residues. Looked up from germline, CDR1 is MGHRA and CDR2 is YSYEKL.

V usage is TRBV11-2 and J usage is TRBJ2-3. This CDR3 contains 16 residues. Germline assignment: CDR1 SGHAT and CDR2 FQNNGV. CDR3 sequence: CASSFTYESGTDTQYF.

The gene calls are TRBV15 and TRBJ2-3; TCRdb proposes TRBD1, but this gene call is untestable without DNA. This CDR3 region has 15 residues. Per the germline V gene, CDR1 is LNHNV and CDR2 is YYDKDF (reference sequence). CDR3 sequence reads: CATSRRGGATDTQYF.

The genes are TRBV7-3 and TRBJ2-1; TCRdb designates TRBD2, a call that cannot be tested without DNA. CDR1 and CDR2 from the germline V gene are SGHTA and FQGTGA. CDR3 length: 16 amino acids. CDR3 amino acids: CASSSLAGGSYNEQFF.

The chain joins TRBV11-2 to TRBJ2-1. This CDR3 comprises 16 residues. Germline V gives CDR1 SGHAT, CDR2 FQNNGV. The CDR3 region is CASSLLGESSYNEQFF.

The CDR3 is CASSPLAGSNQPQHF. The V gene is TRBV27, the J gene TRBJ1-5. CDR3 length equals 15 residues. Germline CDR1 is MNHEY and CDR2 is SMNVEV (reference sequence).

This sequence joins TRBV27 and TRBJ1-2; TCRdb's D call, TRBD1, is unchecked because there is no DNA. The CDR3 extends over 14 amino acids. Germline CDR1 is MNHEY and CDR2 is SMNVEV (reference sequence). The CDR3 spells CASSLSRGGYGYTF.

The chain combines TRBV12-3 or TRBV12-4 with TRBJ2-3. CDR3 size: 14 residues. The CDR3 loop is CASSFAGSTDTQYF.

The V gene is TRBV21-1, the J gene TRBJ2-7. TRBV21-1 is assigned pseudogene status. The CDR3 length is 13 residues. The CDR3 protein is CASDMEFSYEQYF.

The chain joins TRBV12-3 or TRBV12-4 to TRBJ1-3. CDR3 size: 11 residues. The CDR3 protein is CASRAGNTIYF.

This chain links TRBV12-3 or TRBV12-4 with TRBJ1-5; TCRdb selects TRBD1, and the lack of DNA leaves this call unchecked. The CDR3 sequence is 14 residues long. The CDR3 spells CASSFVGATQPQHF.

The V and J genes are TRBV28 and TRBJ2-2; TCRdb reports TRBD2, a call that lacks DNA to check it against. This CDR3 is built from 15 residues. The germline CDR1 and CDR2 sequences are MDHEN and SYDVKM. The CDR3 reads CASSPLTSGTGELFF.

The chain uses TRBV5-1 and TRBJ2-3; TCRdb's D call of TRBD1 is untestable without DNA. CDR3 length equals 16 residues. Germline V gene lookup returns CDR1 SGHRS and CDR2 YFSETQ. The CDR3: CASSLQVGQGPDTQYF.

This CDR3 is CSVASDRAGNEQFF. V is TRBV29-1 and J is TRBJ2-1; TCRdb indicates TRBD1, and absent DNA this call remains unverified. The germline CDR1 and CDR2 sequences are SQVTM and ANQGSEA. This CDR3 region has 14 residues.

The chain combines TRBV2 with TRBJ2-1; absent DNA, TCRdb's TRBD1 call cannot be checked. This CDR3 has 14 residues. The germline gives CDR1 SNHLY, CDR2 FYNNEI. The CDR3 protein is CASSDGQGSSEQFF. Full variable domain (remainder filled in from reference TRBV2 and TRBJ2-1): EPEVTQTPSHQVTQMGQEVILRCVPISNHLYFYWYRQILGQKVEFLVSFYNNEISEKSEIFDDQFSVERPDGSNFTLKIRSTKLEDSAMYFCASSDGQGSSEQFFGPGTRLTVL.